Each of the 4 T cell receptor beta chains below was sequenced from the same sample in a study of cytomegalovirus exposure and HLA in healthy donors. The assay was immunoSEQ multiplex PCR, and TCRdb's table has in-frame clones only and misses some. The profile covers about 360,000 clones, with more than 80% appearing a single time and 0.65% to 0.95% taken by the ten largest. Sample: PBMCs. The source is a woman between 18 and 30 years old in good health and CMV-seronegative.

This chain joins TRBV6-5 and TRBJ2-3, with a weak D call TRBD1 (7 bases). Germline V gene lookup returns CDR1 MNHEY and CDR2 SVGAGI. The germline V and J ends were trimmed by 10 bases and 3 bases, with 17 bases remaining between them. The CDR3 is 14 residues long. Here the CDR3 DNA reads TGTGCCACCGTGCGGGACAGTATGACAGATACGCAGTATTTT. Protein: CATVRDSMTDTQYF.

V is TRBV7-6 and J is TRBJ2-7, with 13 bases that match TRBD2. The CDR3 runs to 16 residues. Germline CDR1 and CDR2: SGHVS and FNYEAQ. After removal of 2 bases from V and 7 bases from J, the junction contained 8 bases not matched to a gene. CDR3 coding DNA: TGTGCCAGCAGCTTAACACTAGCGGGAGGGTGGGAGGAGCAGTACTTC. It specifies CASSLTLAGGWEEQYF. Full variable domain (remainder filled in from reference TRBV7-6 and TRBJ2-7): GAGVSQSPRYKVTKRGQDVALRCDPISGHVSLYWYRQALGQGPEFLTYFNYEAQQDKSGLPNDRFSAERPEGSISTLTIQRTEQRDSAMYRCASSLTLAGGWEEQYFGPGTRLTVT.

This clone turned up a few times. V gene TRBV7-6 combines with J gene TRBJ2-3; 14 nucleotides align to TRBD2. CDR3 length: 18 residues. Germline V gene lookup returns CDR1 SGHVS and CDR2 FNYEAQ. V shed 3 bases and J 1 base; nucleotides not matched to a gene: 6. The CDR3 loop is CASSLPRLAGGGTDTQYF. DNA of the CDR3: TGTGCCAGCAGCTTGCCAAGACTAGCGGGGGGGGGCACAGATACGCAGTATTTT.

This rearrangement joins TRBV18 to TRBJ1-3; D is unclear. Germline CDR1 and CDR2: KGHSH and LQKENI. The CDR3 covers 16 residues. Trimming took 5 bases from V and 0 from J, leaving 14 bases between them. The CDR3 DNA reads as TGTGCCAGCTCATCGATCTCCATAGACTCTGGAAACACCATATATTTT. It encodes CASSSISIDSGNTIYF.